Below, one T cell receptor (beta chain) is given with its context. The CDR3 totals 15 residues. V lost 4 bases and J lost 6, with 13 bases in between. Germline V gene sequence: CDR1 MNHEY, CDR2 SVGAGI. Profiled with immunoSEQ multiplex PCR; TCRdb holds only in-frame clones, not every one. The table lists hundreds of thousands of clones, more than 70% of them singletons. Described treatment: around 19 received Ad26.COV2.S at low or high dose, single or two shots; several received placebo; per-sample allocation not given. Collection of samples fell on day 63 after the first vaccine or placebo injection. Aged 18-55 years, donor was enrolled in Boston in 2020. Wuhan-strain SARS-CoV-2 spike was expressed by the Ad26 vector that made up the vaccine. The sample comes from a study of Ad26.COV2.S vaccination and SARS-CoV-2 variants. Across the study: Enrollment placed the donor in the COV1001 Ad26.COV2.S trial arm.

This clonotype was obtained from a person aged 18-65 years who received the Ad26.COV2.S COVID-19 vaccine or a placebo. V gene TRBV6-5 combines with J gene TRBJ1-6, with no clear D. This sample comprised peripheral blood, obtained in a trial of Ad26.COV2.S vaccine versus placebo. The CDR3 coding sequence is TGTGCCAGCAGTTCCGTGGCGTCGACTAATTCACCCCTCCACTTT. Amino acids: CASSSVASTNSPLHF.